The 13 T cell receptor beta chains in this list originate from one sample, sequenced in a study of blood T cell repertoires in COVID-19. Sequencing used immunoSEQ multiplex PCR; TCRdb keeps in-frame clones, though not all of them. The table records about 110,000 clones, 70% to 90% of them present only once. The sample consisted of peripheral blood. These receptors originate from a woman in her fifties or sixties with acute or convalescent COVID-19.

The chain couples TRBV27 to TRBJ1-1; D is uncertain. V was trimmed by 3 bases and J by 0 bases, leaving 8 bases between them. The CDR3 has 14 amino acids. Looked up from germline, CDR1 is MNHEY and CDR2 is SMNVEV (reference sequence). Here the CDR3 reads CASSFLRVNTEAFF. The CDR3 bases are TGTGCCAGCAGTTTCCTGCGGGTGAACACTGAAGCTTTCTTT.

The genes are TRBV3-1 (or the pseudogene TRBV3-2) and TRBJ2-2; 12 positions match TRBD2. The germline V gene encodes CDR1 LGHDT and CDR2 YNNKEL (reference sequence). There are 16 residues in the CDR3. Unmatched junction bases numbered 0, after V lost 3 bases and J lost 1 base. In DNA, the CDR3 is TGTGCCAGCAGCCAGACTAGCGGGAGGAACACCGGGGAGCTGTTTTTT. It is translated as CASSQTSGRNTGELFF.

The chain joins TRBV19 to TRBJ2-1; tentative D call: TRBD1 (6 bases). V was trimmed by 0 bases and J by 13 bases, leaving 13 bases between them. CDR1 and CDR2 (germline): LNHDA, SQIVND (reference sequence). The CDR3 spans 13 residues. CDR3 amino acids: CASSIETARGQFF. The CDR3, as DNA: TGTGCCAGTAGTATAGAAACGGCCAGGGGTCAGTTCTTC.

The CDR3 here is CASNWRGAVDTQYF. The CDR3, as DNA: TGTGCCAGCAACTGGCGGGGGGCCGTAGATACGCAGTATTTT. The chain couples TRBV2 to TRBJ2-3; 8 nucleotides line up with TRBD2. The CDR3 contains 14 residues. Germline CDR1 SNHLY, CDR2 FYNNEI. J gave up 5 bases and V 7 bases, and 8 bases lay outside the gene matches.

This chain uses TRBV7-8 with TRBJ1-5, with TRBD1 matching 8 bases. Germline CDR1 and CDR2: SGHVS and FQNEAQ. The CDR3 contains 13 residues. V lost 6 bases to trimming and J lost 7 bases; unmatched junction nucleotides: 5. CDR3 sequence reads: CASRGQVHQPQHF. CDR3 in DNA: TGTGCCAGCAGGGGACAGGTGCACCAGCCCCAGCATTTT.

The chain's CDR3 is CASRGGEVGNQPQHF. CDR3 sequence (DNA): TGTGCCAGCAGGGGGGGGGAGGTCGGCAATCAGCCCCAGCATTTT. V is TRBV28 and J is TRBJ1-5, with D maybe TRBD1 (5 bases). Germline V gene sequence: CDR1 MDHEN, CDR2 SYDVKM. With 6 bases removed from V and 2 bases from J, the gap between germline ends came to 14 bases. The CDR3 covers 15 residues.

J is TRBJ1-4 and V is TRBV11-2; D unclear. The CDR3 contains 13 residues. V shed 3 bases and J shed 8 bases, with 10 bases lying between them. Germline CDR1 reads SGHAT; CDR2 reads FQNNGV. CDR3 residues: CASSLRGVEKLFF. Here the CDR3 DNA reads TGTGCCAGCAGCTTGCGGGGAGTCGAAAAACTGTTTTTT.

The chain recombines TRBV6-5 with TRBJ1-1; D is unresolved. This CDR3 is 13 amino acids long. Per the germline V gene, CDR1 is MNHEY and CDR2 is SVGAGI. V was pared by 6 bases and J by 4 bases, with 12 bases between. CDR3 protein: CASRVQEATEAFF. In DNA, the CDR3 is TGTGCCAGCAGGGTCCAGGAGGCCACTGAAGCTTTCTTT.

CDR3 sequence: CASGRDRGFRSEKLFF. DNA of the CDR3: TGTGCCAGCGGCCGGGACAGGGGTTTTAGGAGTGAAAAACTGTTTTTT. The rearrangement links TRBV27 to TRBJ1-4, with 10 positions matching TRBD1. Germline CDR1 reads MNHEY; CDR2 reads SMNVEV (reference sequence). There are 16 residues in the CDR3. Trimming took 8 bases from V and 7 from J; bases not matched to a gene: 13.

This clone was seen just once. The CDR3 spells CAWSLGGAVGYTF. The CDR3 DNA is TGTGCCTGGAGCTTAGGGGGGGCGGTGGGCTACACCTTC. V is TRBV30 and J is TRBJ1-2, with D maybe TRBD1 (6 bases). The CDR3 totals 13 residues. Germline V lookup: CDR1 GTSNPN, CDR2 SVGIG (reference sequence). Trimming stripped 3 bases from V and 8 bases from J, with 16 bases between.

This clone occurred once. This chain uses TRBV28 with TRBJ2-7, with 9 bases matching TRBD1. This CDR3 has 14 amino acids. Germline V gene sequence: CDR1 MDHEN, CDR2 SYDVKM. V trimming: 3 bases; J trimming: 4 bases; junction bases outside the gene matches: 4. CDR3 in amino acids: CASSFHRGLYEQYF. CDR3 nucleotide sequence: TGTGCCAGCAGTTTTCACAGGGGGCTTTACGAGCAGTACTTC. The full variable domain, rest sourced from reference TRBV28 and TRBJ2-7, is DVKVTQSSRYLVKRTGEKVFLECVQDMDHENMFWYRQDPGLGLRLIYFSYDVKMKEKGDIPEGYSVSREKKERFSLILESASTNQTSMYLCASSFHRGLYEQYFGPGTRLTVT.

This sequence joins TRBV7-3 and TRBJ2-5, with D perhaps TRBD2 (6 bases). Trimming stripped 6 bases from V and 5 bases from J, with 16 bases between. The CDR3 extends over 14 amino acids. Germline V gene data show CDR1 as SGHTA and CDR2 as FQGTGA. The CDR3 DNA reads TGTGCCAGCAGTCGACTAGGGAAGGGGGAGACCCAGTACTTC. It translates to CASSRLGKGETQYF.

In its sample, this clone was seen once. The V call is TRBV5-5, the J call TRBJ2-3, with 8 bases fitting TRBD1. Germline lookup yields CDR1 SGHKS and CDR2 YYEKEE (reference sequence). Trimming at V came to 4 bases and at J to 10 bases, leaving 8 bases not matched to a gene. The CDR3 is 13 residues long. The CDR3, as DNA: TGTGCCAGCAGCACGACAGGGGAAGGTGCGCAGTATTTT. Translated: CASSTTGEGAQYF.